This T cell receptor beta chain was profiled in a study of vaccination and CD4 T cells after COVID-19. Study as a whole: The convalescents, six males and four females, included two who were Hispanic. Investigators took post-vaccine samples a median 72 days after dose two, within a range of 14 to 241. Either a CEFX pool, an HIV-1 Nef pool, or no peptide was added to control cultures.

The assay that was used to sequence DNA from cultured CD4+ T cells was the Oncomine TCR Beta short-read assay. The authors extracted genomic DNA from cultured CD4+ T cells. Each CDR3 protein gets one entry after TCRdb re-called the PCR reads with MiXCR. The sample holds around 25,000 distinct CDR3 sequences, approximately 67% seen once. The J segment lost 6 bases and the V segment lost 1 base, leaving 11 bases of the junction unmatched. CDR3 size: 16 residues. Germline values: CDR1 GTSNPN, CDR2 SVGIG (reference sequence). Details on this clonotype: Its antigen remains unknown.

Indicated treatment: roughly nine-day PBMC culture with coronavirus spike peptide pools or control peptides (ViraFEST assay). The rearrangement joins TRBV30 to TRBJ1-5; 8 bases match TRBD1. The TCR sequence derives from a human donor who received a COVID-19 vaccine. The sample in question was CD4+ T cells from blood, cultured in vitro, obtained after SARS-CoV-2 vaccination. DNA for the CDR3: TGTGCCTGGAGTGAGGATGGACAGGGATTGGGTCAGCCCCAGCATTTT. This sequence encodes CAWSEDGQGLGQPQHF.